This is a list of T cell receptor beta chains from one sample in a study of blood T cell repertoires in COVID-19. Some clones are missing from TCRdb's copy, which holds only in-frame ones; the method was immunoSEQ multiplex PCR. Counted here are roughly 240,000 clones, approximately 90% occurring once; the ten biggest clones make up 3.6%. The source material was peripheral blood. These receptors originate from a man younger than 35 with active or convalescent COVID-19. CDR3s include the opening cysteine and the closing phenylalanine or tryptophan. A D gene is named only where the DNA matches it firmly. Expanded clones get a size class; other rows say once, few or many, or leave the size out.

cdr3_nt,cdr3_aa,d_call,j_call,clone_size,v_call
TGTGCCAGCAGCTTTGCAGGGACGAACACCGGGGAGCTGTTTTTT,CASSFAGTNTGELFF,NA,TRBJ2-2,NA,TRBV11-3
TGTGCCAGCAGCTTAAGTTTAGCCGAGAACTATGGCTACACCTTC,CASSLSLAENYGYTF,NA,TRBJ1-2,NA,TRBV7-9
TGTGCCCGTGGGGAGCCGAACGAGCAGTACTTC,CARGEPNEQYF,NA,TRBJ2-7,NA,TRBV2
TGTGCCAGCAGTGATTCGGCTCCGGGACTTTTAGGAACGAACTATGGCTACACCTTC,CASSDSAPGLLGTNYGYTF,NA,TRBJ1-2,NA,TRBV6-1
TGTGCCAGCAGTTTGTTGACTAGCCGTGAGCAGTTCTTC,CASSLLTSREQFF,TRBD2,TRBJ2-1,NA,TRBV27
TGTGCCAGTAGCTTAGTACAGGGGGCGAGTGGGAACGAGCAGTACTTC,CASSLVQGASGNEQYF,TRBD1,TRBJ2-7,few,TRBV19
TGTGCCACGGGACAGGGGGAATTCAATCAGCCCCAGCATTTT,CATGQGEFNQPQHF,TRBD1,TRBJ1-5,NA,TRBV6-1
TGCGCCAGCAGAGCGGGGCAAGAGACCCAGTACTTC,CASRAGQETQYF,TRBD2,TRBJ2-5,few,TRBV5-1
TGTGCCAGCAGTTTTAGCGGGATTAACGAGCAGTACTTC,CASSFSGINEQYF,TRBD2,TRBJ2-7,once,TRBV6-2/TRBV6-3
TGCGCCAGCAGCCAGCCGGGTAGCTCCTACGAGCAGTACTTC,CASSQPGSSYEQYF,NA,TRBJ2-7,NA,TRBV4-1
TGTGCCAGCAGCTCACCGGCGGGAGTAATTATTTATCGCTACAATGAGCAGTTCTTC,CASSSPAGVIIYRYNEQFF,TRBD2,TRBJ2-1,NA,TRBV13
TGTGCCTGGAAACGTCGGAGCACAGATACGCAGTATTTT,CAWKRRSTDTQYF,NA,TRBJ2-3,NA,TRBV30
TGTGCCAGTAGTGCCGGAGGTGGGGGCTTGGTCGTCGGTGAGCAGTTCTTC,CASSAGGGGLVVGEQFF,NA,TRBJ2-1,once,TRBV19
TGTGCCTGTAACACCCCAACTAATGAAAAACTGTTTTTT,CACNTPTNEKLFF,NA,TRBJ1-4,NA,TRBV30
TGTGCCACCCACAGGACGGAGGGATCCCGGCGAGGGCAGTACTTC,CATHRTEGSRRGQYF,NA,TRBJ2-7,NA,TRBV10-3
TGTGCCAGCAGCTGGGCAGGGAATGGGAACGAGCAGTACTTC,CASSWAGNGNEQYF,NA,TRBJ2-7,NA,TRBV11-1
TGTGCCAGCAGCTTTGAGGTCGTCGGTGGAAACACCATATATTTT,CASSFEVVGGNTIYF,NA,TRBJ1-3,NA,TRBV7-2
TGTGCCAGCAGTTATTCGTGGGGCAGGGAACAGCATTTT,CASSYSWGREQHF,NA,TRBJ1-5,NA,TRBV6-5
TGTGCCACCGACGACCCGGGACAGGGTATCAATGAGCAGTTCTTC,CATDDPGQGINEQFF,TRBD1,TRBJ2-1,NA,TRBV24-1
TGTGCCAGCAGTCCCGGACAGGAAGAAGTTTATGGCTACACCTTC,CASSPGQEEVYGYTF,TRBD1,TRBJ1-2,NA,TRBV28
TGCGCCAGCAGCTTGTTGACTAGCGGGGGTGGGGAGACCCAGTACTTC,CASSLLTSGGGETQYF,TRBD2,TRBJ2-5,once,TRBV5-1
TGCGCCAGCAGCCAAGAGGCCCCTCAGGGAGGGGTGTACGAGCAGTACTTC,CASSQEAPQGGVYEQYF,TRBD2,TRBJ2-7,NA,TRBV4-1
TGTGCCAGCAGCCCGGGAGGGACCACCTACGAGCAGTACTTC,CASSPGGTTYEQYF,TRBD2,TRBJ2-7,NA,TRBV7-9
TGTGCCAGCTCACCAGGACTAGCGGGGTCTTTGAATGAGCAGTTCTTC,CASSPGLAGSLNEQFF,TRBD2,TRBJ2-1,NA,TRBV18
TGTGCCAGCTCACTTTCCCCCTTAGATACGCAGTATTTT,CASSLSPLDTQYF,NA,TRBJ2-3,few,TRBV18
TGTGCCAGCAGCCCCAGGCCACCCTACGAGCAGTACTTC,CASSPRPPYEQYF,NA,TRBJ2-7,NA,TRBV11-2
TGTGCCAGCAGCGACGCAGGGGGTAGACCGCCTCGTTCACCCCTCCACTTT,CASSDAGGRPPRSPLHF,TRBD1,TRBJ1-6,NA,TRBV5-6
TGTGCCAGCAGCGCCACTAGCGGGAGCGGCACCGGGGAGCTGTTTTTT,CASSATSGSGTGELFF,TRBD2,TRBJ2-2,NA,TRBV7-9
TGTGCCAGCAGTTTATTGGCAGGGAACATGAACACTGAAGCTTTCTTT,CASSLLAGNMNTEAFF,NA,TRBJ1-1,NA,TRBV27
TGTGCCAGCAGCGGAGGGGCGTTGACTTCAGGGAGGATTAACTATGGCTACACCTTC,CASSGGALTSGRINYGYTF,NA,TRBJ1-2,NA,TRBV9
TGTGCCAGCAGTCCCCAGTGGGGGGCGCAGTATTTT,CASSPQWGAQYF,NA,TRBJ2-3,once,TRBV28
TGTGCCAGTAGTATAACATGGGACAGGAGCCAGCCCCAGCATTTT,CASSITWDRSQPQHF,TRBD1,TRBJ1-5,few,TRBV19
TGTGCCAGCAGATACAGGGCAGATACGCAGTATTTT,CASRYRADTQYF,NA,TRBJ2-3,NA,TRBV12-3/TRBV12-4
TGTGCCAGTAGTCCCCCGTCATGGACAGGGGAAGCGGAGGACACTGAAGCTTTCTTT,CASSPPSWTGEAEDTEAFF,TRBD1,TRBJ1-1,NA,TRBV19
TGTGCCAGCAGAACAGGGGGTGGCAATCAGCCCCAGCATTTT,CASRTGGGNQPQHF,TRBD1,TRBJ1-5,NA,TRBV5-6
TGTGCCAGCAGCAAAGCGAGGATGCCAGATACGCAGTATTTT,CASSKARMPDTQYF,NA,TRBJ2-3,once,TRBV7-3
TGTGCCAGCAGCAAGAACAGGGGGCTGAAGGAAAAACTGTTTTTT,CASSKNRGLKEKLFF,TRBD1,TRBJ1-4,NA,TRBV11-2
TGTGCCAGCAGCCAACCAGGCTACGAGCAGTACTTC,CASSQPGYEQYF,NA,TRBJ2-7,NA,TRBV5-5
TGTGCCAGCAGTGGTAGCGGGATTGGGTACGAGCAGTACTTC,CASSGSGIGYEQYF,TRBD2,TRBJ2-7,NA,TRBV7-2
TGTGCCAGCAGCTTAGGAGATTCGAACACTGAAGCTTTCTTT,CASSLGDSNTEAFF,NA,TRBJ1-1,NA,TRBV7-3
TGTGCCAGCAGGTTAACTAGCGGAACTGGGGAGCTGTTTTTT,CASRLTSGTGELFF,TRBD2,TRBJ2-2,NA,TRBV2